The 4 T cell receptor beta chains given below trace back to one sample, sequenced in a study of cytomegalovirus exposure and HLA in healthy donors. PCR primers comprised 60 Vbeta and 13 Jbeta primers. The repertoire was sequenced with immunoSEQ multiplex PCR; TCRdb's copy has only in-frame clones and lacks some. The sample lists some 180,000 clones, just under 80% occurring once. Sequencing used PBMCs. These receptors came from a woman aged 25 to 39 in good health and CMV-seronegative.

In this sample, this clone turned up once. This chain uses TRBV2 with TRBJ2-5; 10 nucleotides match TRBD2. The germline V gene has CDR1 SNHLY and CDR2 FYNNEI. This CDR3 has 16 residues. With 6 bases clipped from V and 2 bases from J, the junction kept 9 bases outside the gene matches. CDR3: CASRSPGLANQETQYF. CDR3 bases: TGTGCCAGCAGGTCCCCGGGACTAGCGAATCAAGAGACCCAGTACTTC.

The V call is TRBV7-2, the J call TRBJ1-2; D might be TRBD1 (6 bases). V lost 6 bases and J 0 bases, leaving 14 bases between the germline ends. The CDR3 is 15 residues long. Germline values: CDR1 SGHTA, CDR2 FQGNSA. The CDR3 loop reads CASRPGQRSNYGYTF. CDR3 DNA: TGTGCCAGCAGACCTGGACAGCGTTCTAACTATGGCTACACCTTC.

This rearrangement joins TRBV29-1 to TRBJ2-7; TRBD2 aligns across 7 bases. Germline V gives CDR1 SQVTM, CDR2 ANQGSEA. The CDR3 is 13 amino acids. With V trimmed by 5 bases and J by 0 bases, 4 bases remained unmatched. CDR3 in amino acids: CSVLASGSYEQYF. The CDR3 DNA reads as TGCAGCGTTCTGGCTAGCGGCTCCTACGAGCAGTACTTC.

The DNA of the CDR3 is TGTGCCAGCAGCTTTGGAGGAGGGCAGTACTTC. It is translated as CASSFGGGQYF. This chain joins TRBV7-2 and TRBJ2-7, with a tentative D call TRBD2 (5 bases). V lost 3 bases and J lost 9, with 9 bases in between. Germline values: CDR1 SGHTA, CDR2 FQGNSA. This CDR3 has 11 residues.